These T cell receptor beta chains were read from a single sample in a study of blood T cell repertoires in COVID-19. Sequencing was performed with immunoSEQ multiplex PCR; in TCRdb, only in-frame clones are kept and a portion is missing. The sample consists of under 300,000 clones, approximately 86% of them appearing once. The material sequenced was peripheral blood. These TCRs come from a woman in her twenties or thirties with acute or convalescent COVID-19. CDR3s include the opening cysteine and the closing phenylalanine or tryptophan. A D gene is named only where the DNA matches it firmly.

d_call j_call v_call cdr3_aa cdr3_nt
. TRBJ1-4 TRBV2 CASNSRLPFEKLFF TGTGCCAGCAATTCCAGACTCCCCTTTGAAAAACTGTTTTTT
. TRBJ2-2 TRBV12-3/TRBV12-4 CATRLGNTGELFF TGTGCCACTAGGCTGGGGAACACCGGGGAGCTGTTTTTT
. TRBJ2-7 TRBV15 CATSRVAGTHSYEQYF TGTGCCACCAGCAGAGTAGCCGGGACACACTCCTACGAGCAGTACTTC
. TRBJ1-5 TRBV7-2 CASSSDSRNQPQHF TGTGCCAGCAGCTCCGACAGTCGCAATCAGCCCCAGCATTTT
TRBD1 TRBJ2-5 TRBV9 CASSLGQGAPQETQYF TGTGCCAGCAGCCTGGGACAGGGGGCGCCCCAAGAGACCCAGTACTTC
TRBD2 TRBJ2-2 TRBV6-5 CASSYVTSGTGELFF TGTGCCAGCAGTTACGTCACTAGCGGGACCGGGGAGCTGTTTTTT
. TRBJ1-5 TRBV5-6 CASTGHQPQHF TGTGCCAGCACCGGACACCAGCCCCAGCATTTT
. TRBJ1-2 TRBV9 CASSGLGADYGYTF TGTGCCAGCAGCGGTTTGGGGGCGGACTATGGCTACACCTTC
. TRBJ2-5 TRBV25-1 CASSGTAQETQYF TGTGCCAGCAGTGGGACAGCTCAAGAGACCCAGTACTTC
. TRBJ2-2 TRBV5-4 CASSLGASNTGELFF TGTGCCAGCAGCTTGGGGGCTTCGAACACCGGGGAGCTGTTTTTT
TRBD1 TRBJ2-3 TRBV30 CAWRGWARGTTDTQYF TGTGCCTGGAGGGGTTGGGCCAGGGGGACCACAGATACGCAGTATTTT
TRBD2 TRBJ2-2 TRBV3-1/TRBV3-2 CASSQDLRRGRATGELFF TGTGCCAGCAGCCAAGATTTACGTCGGGGGAGGGCCACCGGGGAGCTGTTTTTT
TRBD1 TRBJ1-5 TRBV28 CASTGQGGNQPQHF TGTGCCAGCACGGGACAGGGCGGCAATCAGCCCCAGCATTTT
. TRBJ2-3 TRBV27 CASRAAGMWADTQYF TGTGCCAGCAGGGCCGCGGGGATGTGGGCAGATACGCAGTATTTT